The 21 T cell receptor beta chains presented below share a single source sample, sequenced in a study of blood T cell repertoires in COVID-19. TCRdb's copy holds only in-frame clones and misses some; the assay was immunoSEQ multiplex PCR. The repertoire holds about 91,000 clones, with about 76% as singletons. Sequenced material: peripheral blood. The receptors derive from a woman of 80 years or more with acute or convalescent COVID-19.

CDR3 protein: CASSLQGSNQPQHF. The CDR3 nucleotides are TGTGCCAGCAGCTTGCAGGGTAGCAATCAGCCCCAGCATTTT. The genes are TRBV4-2 and TRBJ1-5, with a weak D call TRBD1 (5 bases). The CDR3 totals 14 residues. V lost 5 bases to trimming and J lost 0 bases, with 8 bases between them. CDR1 and CDR2 from the germline V gene are LGHNA and YNFKEQ.

The CDR3 sequence: CASSLRTGGTPDTQYF. CDR3 DNA: TGTGCCAGCAGCTTAAGGACGGGAGGGACGCCAGATACGCAGTATTTT. The chain joins TRBV7-2 to TRBJ2-3; 8 bases map to TRBD2. Germline CDR1 is SGHTA and CDR2 is FQGNSA. V was clipped by 2 bases and J by 4 bases; unmatched bases: 8. This CDR3 spans 16 amino acids.

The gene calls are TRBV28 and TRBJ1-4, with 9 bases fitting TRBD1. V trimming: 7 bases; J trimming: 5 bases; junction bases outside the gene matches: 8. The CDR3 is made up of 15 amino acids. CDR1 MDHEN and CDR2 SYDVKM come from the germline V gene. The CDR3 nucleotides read TGTGCCAGCACTAGCGCCGGGACAGGGAATGAAAAACTGTTTTTT. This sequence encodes CASTSAGTGNEKLFF.

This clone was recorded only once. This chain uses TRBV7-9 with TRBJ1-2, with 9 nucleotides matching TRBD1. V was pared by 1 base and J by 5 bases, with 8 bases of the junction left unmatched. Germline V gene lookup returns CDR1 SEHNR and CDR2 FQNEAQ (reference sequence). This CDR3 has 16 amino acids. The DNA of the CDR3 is TGTGCCAGCAGCTTAGAAGGGGACAGGGAATATTATGGCTACACCTTC. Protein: CASSLEGDREYYGYTF.

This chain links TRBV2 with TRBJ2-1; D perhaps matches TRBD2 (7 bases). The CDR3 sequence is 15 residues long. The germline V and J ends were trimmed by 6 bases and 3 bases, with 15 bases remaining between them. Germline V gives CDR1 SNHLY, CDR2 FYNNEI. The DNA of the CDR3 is TGTGCCAGCAGGGGGGGGACAATCTTCTACAATGAGCAGTTCTTC. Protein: CASRGGTIFYNEQFF.

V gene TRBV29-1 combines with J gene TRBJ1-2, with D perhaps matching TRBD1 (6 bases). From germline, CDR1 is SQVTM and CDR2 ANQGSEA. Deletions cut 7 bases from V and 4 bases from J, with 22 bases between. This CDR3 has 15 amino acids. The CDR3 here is CSARTVDDTTYGYTF. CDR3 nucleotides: TGCAGCGCTCGGACAGTGGACGATACCACCTATGGCTACACCTTC.

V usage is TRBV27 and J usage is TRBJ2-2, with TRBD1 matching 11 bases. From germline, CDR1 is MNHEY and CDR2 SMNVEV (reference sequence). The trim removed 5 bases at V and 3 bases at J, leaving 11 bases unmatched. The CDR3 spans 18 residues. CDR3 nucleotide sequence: TGTGCCAGCAGTCTTCAGACCGGGACAGGGGGTTACACCGGGGAGCTGTTTTTT. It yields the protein CASSLQTGTGGYTGELFF.

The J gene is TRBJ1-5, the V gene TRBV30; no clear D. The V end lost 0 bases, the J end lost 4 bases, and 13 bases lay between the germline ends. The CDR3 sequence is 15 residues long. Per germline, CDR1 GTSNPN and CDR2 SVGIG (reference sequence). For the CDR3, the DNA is TGTGCCTGGAGTGTAGAGGCGGCAGTTAATCAGCCCCAGCATTTT. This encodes CAWSVEAAVNQPQHF.

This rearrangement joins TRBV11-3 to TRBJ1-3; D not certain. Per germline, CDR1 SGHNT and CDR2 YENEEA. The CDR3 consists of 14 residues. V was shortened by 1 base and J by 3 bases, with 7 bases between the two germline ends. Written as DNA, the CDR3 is TGTGCCAGCAGCTTAGGTGCAGTTGGAAACACCATATATTTT. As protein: CASSLGAVGNTIYF.

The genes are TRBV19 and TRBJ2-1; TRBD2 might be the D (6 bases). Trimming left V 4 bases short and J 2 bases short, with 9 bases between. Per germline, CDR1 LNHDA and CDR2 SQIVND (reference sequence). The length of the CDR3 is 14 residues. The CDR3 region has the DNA TGTGCCAGTAGTAACCGACTAGCCTACAATGAGCAGTTCTTC. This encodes CASSNRLAYNEQFF.

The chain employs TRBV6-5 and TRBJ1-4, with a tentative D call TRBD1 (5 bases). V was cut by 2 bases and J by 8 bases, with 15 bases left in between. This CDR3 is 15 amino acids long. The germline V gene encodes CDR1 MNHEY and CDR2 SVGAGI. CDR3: CASSYRGGVGEKLFF. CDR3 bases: TGTGCCAGCAGTTACCGGGGAGGGGTCGGGGAAAAACTGTTTTTT.

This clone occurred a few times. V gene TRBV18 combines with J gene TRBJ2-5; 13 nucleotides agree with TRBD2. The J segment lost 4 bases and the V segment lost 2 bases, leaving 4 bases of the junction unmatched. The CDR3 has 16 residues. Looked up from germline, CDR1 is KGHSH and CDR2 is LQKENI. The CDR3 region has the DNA TGTGCCAGCTCACCAGCCTGGACTAGCGGGGGAGAGACCCAGTACTTC. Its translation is CASSPAWTSGGETQYF. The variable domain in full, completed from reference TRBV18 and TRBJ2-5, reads NAGVMQNPRHLVRRRGQEARLRCSPMKGHSHVYWYRQLPEEGLKFMVYLQKENIIDESGMPKERFSAEFPKEGPSILRIQQVVRGDSAAYFCASSPAWTSGGETQYFGPGTRLLVL.

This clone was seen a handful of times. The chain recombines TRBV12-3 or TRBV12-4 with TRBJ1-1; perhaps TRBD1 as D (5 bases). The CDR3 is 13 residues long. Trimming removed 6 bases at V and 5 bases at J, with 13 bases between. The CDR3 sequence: CASSLSKGTEAFF. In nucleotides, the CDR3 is TGTGCCAGCAGCTTAAGCAAGGGGACTGAAGCTTTCTTT.

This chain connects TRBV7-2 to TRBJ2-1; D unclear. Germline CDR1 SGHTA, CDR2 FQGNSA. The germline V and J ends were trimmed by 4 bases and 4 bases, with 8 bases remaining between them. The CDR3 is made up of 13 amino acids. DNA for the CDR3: TGTGCCAGCAGCTGGTACTCATACAATGAGCAGTTCTTC. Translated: CASSWYSYNEQFF.

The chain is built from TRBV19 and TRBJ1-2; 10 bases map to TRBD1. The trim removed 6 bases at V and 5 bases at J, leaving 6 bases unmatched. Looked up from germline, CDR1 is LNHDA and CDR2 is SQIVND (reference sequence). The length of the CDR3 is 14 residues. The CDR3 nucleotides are TGTGCCAGTAGAGACCGGGACAGGGGTTATGGCTACACCTTC. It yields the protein CASRDRDRGYGYTF.

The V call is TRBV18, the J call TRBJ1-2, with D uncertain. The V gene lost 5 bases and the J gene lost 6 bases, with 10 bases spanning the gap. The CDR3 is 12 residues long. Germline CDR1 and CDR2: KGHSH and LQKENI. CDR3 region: CASSNMEDGYTF. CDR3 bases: TGTGCCAGCTCAAACATGGAGGATGGCTACACCTTC.

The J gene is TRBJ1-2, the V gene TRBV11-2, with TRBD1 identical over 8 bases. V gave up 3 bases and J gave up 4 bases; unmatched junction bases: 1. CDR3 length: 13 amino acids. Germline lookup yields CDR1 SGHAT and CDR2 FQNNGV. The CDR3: CASSFGQGYGYTF. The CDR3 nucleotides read TGTGCCAGCAGCTTCGGACAGGGCTATGGCTACACCTTC.

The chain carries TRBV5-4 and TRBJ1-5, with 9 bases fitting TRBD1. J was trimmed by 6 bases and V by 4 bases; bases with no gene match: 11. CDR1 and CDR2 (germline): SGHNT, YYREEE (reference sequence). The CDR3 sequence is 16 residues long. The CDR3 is CASSDGQGSLSQPQHF. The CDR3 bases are TGTGCCAGCAGCGACGGACAGGGGAGTCTTAGTCAGCCCCAGCATTTT. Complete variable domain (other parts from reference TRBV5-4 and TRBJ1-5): ETGVTQSPTHLIKTRGQQVTLRCSSQSGHNTVSWYQQALGQGPQFIFQYYREEENGRGNFPPRFSGLQFPNYSSELNVNALELDDSALYLCASSDGQGSLSQPQHFGDGTRLSIL.

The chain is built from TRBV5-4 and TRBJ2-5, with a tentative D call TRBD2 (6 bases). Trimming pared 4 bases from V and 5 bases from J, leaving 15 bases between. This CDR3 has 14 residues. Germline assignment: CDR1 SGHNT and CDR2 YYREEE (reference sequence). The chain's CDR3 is CASSPQGGGETQYF. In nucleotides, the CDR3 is TGTGCCAGCAGCCCCCAGGGTGGGGGGGAGACCCAGTACTTC.

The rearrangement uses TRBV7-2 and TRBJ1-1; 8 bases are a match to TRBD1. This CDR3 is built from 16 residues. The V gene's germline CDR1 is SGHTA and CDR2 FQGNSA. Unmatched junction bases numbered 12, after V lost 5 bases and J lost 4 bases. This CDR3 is CASSPQFNTGGTEAFF. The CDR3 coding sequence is TGTGCCAGCAGCCCTCAATTTAATACAGGGGGCACTGAAGCTTTCTTT.

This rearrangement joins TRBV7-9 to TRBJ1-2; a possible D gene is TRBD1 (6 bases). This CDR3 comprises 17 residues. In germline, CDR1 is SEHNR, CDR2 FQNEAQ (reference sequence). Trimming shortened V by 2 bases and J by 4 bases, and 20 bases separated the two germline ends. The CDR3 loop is CASSLSGGSLSTYGYTF. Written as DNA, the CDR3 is TGTGCCAGCAGCTTATCGGGGGGCTCCCTTTCTACCTATGGCTACACCTTC.